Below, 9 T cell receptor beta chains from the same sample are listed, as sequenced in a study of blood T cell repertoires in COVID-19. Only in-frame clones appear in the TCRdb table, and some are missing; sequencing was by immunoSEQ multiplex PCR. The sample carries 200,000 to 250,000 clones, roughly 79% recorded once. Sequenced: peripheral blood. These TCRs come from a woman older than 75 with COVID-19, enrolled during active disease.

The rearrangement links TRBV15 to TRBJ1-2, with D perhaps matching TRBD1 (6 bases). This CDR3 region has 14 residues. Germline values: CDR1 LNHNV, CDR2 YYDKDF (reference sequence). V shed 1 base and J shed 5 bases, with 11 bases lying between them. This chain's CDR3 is CATSRGETGYGYTF. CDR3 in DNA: TGTGCCACCAGCAGAGGGGAGACAGGATATGGCTACACCTTC.

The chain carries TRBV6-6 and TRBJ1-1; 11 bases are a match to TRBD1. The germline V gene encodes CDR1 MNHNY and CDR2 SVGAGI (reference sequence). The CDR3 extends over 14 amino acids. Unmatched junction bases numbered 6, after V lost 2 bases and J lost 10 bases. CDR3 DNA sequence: TGTGCCAGCAGTTACCCAGGACAGGGGGCGAGAGCTTTCTTT. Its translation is CASSYPGQGARAFF.

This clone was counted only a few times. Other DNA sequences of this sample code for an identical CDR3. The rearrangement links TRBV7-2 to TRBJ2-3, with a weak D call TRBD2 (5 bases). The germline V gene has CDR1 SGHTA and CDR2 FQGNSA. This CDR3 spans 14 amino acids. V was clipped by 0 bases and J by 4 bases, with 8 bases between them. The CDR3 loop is CASSLAGVADTQYF. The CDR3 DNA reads TGTGCCAGCAGCTTAGCGGGAGTCGCAGATACGCAGTATTTT.

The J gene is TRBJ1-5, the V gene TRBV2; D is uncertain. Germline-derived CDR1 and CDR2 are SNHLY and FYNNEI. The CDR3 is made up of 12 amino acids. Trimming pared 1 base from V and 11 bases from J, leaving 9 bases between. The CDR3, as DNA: TGTGCCAGCAGTGAAGTAGCGGTGGCCCAGCATTTT. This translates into CASSEVAVAQHF. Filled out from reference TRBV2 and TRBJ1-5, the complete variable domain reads EPEVTQTPSHQVTQMGQEVILRCVPISNHLYFYWYRQILGQKVEFLVSFYNNEISEKSEIFDDQFSVERPDGSNFTLKIRSTKLEDSAMYFCASSEVAVAQHFGDGTRLSIL.

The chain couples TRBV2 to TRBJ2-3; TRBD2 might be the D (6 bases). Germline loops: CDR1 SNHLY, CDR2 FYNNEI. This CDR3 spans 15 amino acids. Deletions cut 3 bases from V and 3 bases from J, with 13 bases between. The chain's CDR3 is CASSDGGFSTDTQYF. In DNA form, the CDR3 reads TGTGCCAGCAGTGATGGAGGGTTCAGTACAGATACGCAGTATTTT.

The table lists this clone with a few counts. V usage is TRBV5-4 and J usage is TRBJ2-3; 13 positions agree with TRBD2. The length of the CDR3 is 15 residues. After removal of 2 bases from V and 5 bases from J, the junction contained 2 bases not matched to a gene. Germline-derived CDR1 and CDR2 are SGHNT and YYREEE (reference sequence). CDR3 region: CASSFGLAGEDTQYF. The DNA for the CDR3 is TGTGCCAGCAGCTTCGGACTAGCGGGAGAAGATACGCAGTATTTT.

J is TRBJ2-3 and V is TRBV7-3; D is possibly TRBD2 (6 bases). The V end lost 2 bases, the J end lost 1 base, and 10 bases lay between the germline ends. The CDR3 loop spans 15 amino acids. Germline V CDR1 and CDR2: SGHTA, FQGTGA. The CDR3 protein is CASSLYGGGTDTQYF. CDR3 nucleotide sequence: TGTGCCAGCAGCTTATATGGCGGGGGCACAGATACGCAGTATTTT.

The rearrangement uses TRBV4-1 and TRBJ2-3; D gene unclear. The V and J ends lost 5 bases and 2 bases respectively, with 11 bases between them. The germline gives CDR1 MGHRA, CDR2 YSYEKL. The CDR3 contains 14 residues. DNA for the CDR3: TGCGCCAGCAGCGAATTAAGCGTCACAGATACGCAGTATTTT. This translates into CASSELSVTDTQYF.

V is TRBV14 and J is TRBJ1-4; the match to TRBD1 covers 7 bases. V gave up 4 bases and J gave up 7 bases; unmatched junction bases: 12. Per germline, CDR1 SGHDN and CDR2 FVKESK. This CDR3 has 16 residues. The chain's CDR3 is CASSPLLDRMSEKLFF. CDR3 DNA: TGTGCCAGCAGCCCCTTATTGGACAGGATGAGTGAAAAACTGTTTTTT.